This T cell receptor (beta chain) is drawn from a study of Ad26.COV2.S vaccination and SARS-CoV-2 variants. Treatment denoted: 19 received Ad26.COV2.S at low or high dose, single or two shots; about five received placebo; per-sample allocation not given. Day 63 after the first injection of vaccine or placebo was the sampling time. As its vector, the vaccine had Ad26, which expressed Wuhan-strain SARS-CoV-2 spike. Trimming left V 5 bases short and J 3 bases short, with 11 bases between. This CDR3 spans 13 amino acids. Germline values: CDR1 MNHEY, CDR2 SVGEGT. Method: immunoSEQ multiplex PCR; TCRdb's copy keeps in-frame clones and lacks some. The data hold fewer than 300,000 clones, with around 87% observed a single time. Turning to this clone: The antigen is unknown.

Points from the study as a whole: CD8+ and CD4+ T cells specific for spike reportedly responded with substantial breadth after vaccination. Similar non-spike TCR breadth was seen in vaccine and placebo recipients. People given the vaccine had a wider spike-specific TCR breadth than placebo recipients did.

This chain uses TRBV6-2 or TRBV6-3 with TRBJ2-7; no reliable D call. This material consisted of peripheral blood, taken in a trial of Ad26.COV2.S vaccine versus placebo. This TCR came from a person aged 18-65 years who received the Ad26.COV2.S COVID-19 vaccine or a placebo. The CDR3 spells CASSAEEFYEQYF. The CDR3 region has the DNA TGTGCCAGCAGTGCTGAGGAATTCTACGAGCAGTACTTC.